This T cell receptor (beta chain) was documented in a study of blood T cell repertoires in COVID-19. Study in general: The United States, Italy and Spain supplied acute and convalescent COVID-19 samples. PBMCs, B-cell-depleted T cells, or T cells were the source of the cDNA or gDNA that made up the material.

As handled by the study authors: Researchers report that nucleated cell counts were estimated from reference gene primer amplification. The data were produced by immunoSEQ multiplex PCR, yet TCRdb's version contains in-frame clones alone and is incomplete. That table furnishes V, J and clone size, whereas the DNA furnished D and trimming. The repertoire has 250,000 or so clones, around four fifths of them found once; the top ten carry about 1.9%. This receptor was identified in a man younger than 40 who had recovered from COVID-19. The sample was peripheral blood.

CDR3 in DNA: TGTGCCAGCAGCTTTAACGAGGGCCAAGAGACCCAGTACTTC. Its protein product is CASSFNEGQETQYF. J is TRBJ2-5 and V is TRBV11-2; D is possibly TRBD2 (5 bases). The CDR3 spans 14 residues. V lost 3 bases and J 1 base, leaving 9 bases between the germline ends. Germline CDR1 reads SGHAT; CDR2 reads FQNNGV.